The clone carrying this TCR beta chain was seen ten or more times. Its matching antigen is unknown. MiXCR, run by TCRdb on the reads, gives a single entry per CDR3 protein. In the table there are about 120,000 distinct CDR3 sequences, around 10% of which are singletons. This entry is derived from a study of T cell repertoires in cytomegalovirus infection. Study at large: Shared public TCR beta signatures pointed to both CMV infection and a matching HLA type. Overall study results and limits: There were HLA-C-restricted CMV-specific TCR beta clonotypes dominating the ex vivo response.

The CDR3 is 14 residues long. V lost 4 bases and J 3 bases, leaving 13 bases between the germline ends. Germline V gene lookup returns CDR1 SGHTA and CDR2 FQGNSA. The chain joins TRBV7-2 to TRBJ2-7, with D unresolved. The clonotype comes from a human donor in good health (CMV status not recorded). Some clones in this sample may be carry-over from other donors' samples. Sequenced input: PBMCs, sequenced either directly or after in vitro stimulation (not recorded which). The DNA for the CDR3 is TGTGCCAGCAGCTCCGGTCGGAGTTTCTACGAGCAGTACTTC. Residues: CASSSGRSFYEQYF. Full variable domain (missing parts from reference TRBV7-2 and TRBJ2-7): GAGVSQSPSNKVTEKGKDVELRCDPISGHTALYWYRQSLGQGLEFLIYFQGNSAPDKSGLPSDRFSAERTGGSVSTLTIQRTQQEDSAVYLCASSSGRSFYEQYFGPGTRLTVT.